This passage covers 4 T cell receptor beta chains from one sample sequenced in a study of shared clonotypes between healthy human individuals. The naive CD8 fraction comprised CD45RO-negative cells positively selected for CCR7 and excluded terminally differentiated effector memory CD45RA+ cells. Using immunoSEQ multiplex PCR, the repertoire was profiled, and TCRdb retains in-frame clones only, with some absent. The table lists about 800,000 clones, about 97% of them singletons. Sample: naive CD8+ T cells sorted from blood. The source is a young man in good health.

V usage is TRBV7-3 and J usage is TRBJ2-3; no firm D call. The CDR3 contains 15 residues. The germline V gene has CDR1 SGHTA and CDR2 FQGTGA. The V end was cut by 8 bases, the J end by 4 bases, with 19 bases between. This CDR3 reads CASSEFRALADTQYF. The CDR3, as DNA: TGTGCCAGCTCGGAATTTCGTGCCCTTGCAGATACGCAGTATTTT.

Of note for this clone: The sample has other DNA sequences that encode this CDR3 too. The gene calls are TRBV9 and TRBJ2-3; D is uncertain. The CDR3 totals 13 residues. Trimming shortened V by 2 bases and J by 1 base, and 5 bases separated the two germline ends. CDR1 SGDLS and CDR2 YYNGEE come from the germline V gene. CDR3 protein: CASSVQRTDTQYF. As DNA, the CDR3 is TGTGCCAGCAGCGTGCAACGCACAGATACGCAGTATTTT. The entire variable domain, with the rest obtained from reference TRBV9 and TRBJ2-3, is as follows: DSGVTQTPKHLITATGQRVTLRCSPRSGDLSVYWYQQSLDQGLQFLIQYYNGEERAKGNILERFSAQQFPDLHSELNLSSLELGDSALYFCASSVQRTDTQYFGPGTRLTVL.

This chain links TRBV7-9 with TRBJ2-1; 10 nucleotides agree with TRBD1. CDR3 length equals 14 residues. The trim removed 3 bases at V and 10 bases at J, leaving 6 bases unmatched. Germline loops: CDR1 SEHNR, CDR2 FQNEAQ (reference sequence). CDR3 amino acids: CASSFHDRGQEQFF. The CDR3, as DNA: TGTGCCAGCAGCTTTCACGACAGGGGGCAGGAGCAGTTCTTC.

The rearrangement joins TRBV27 to TRBJ2-1, with TRBD2 matching 7 bases. Per germline, CDR1 MNHEY and CDR2 SMNVEV (reference sequence). The V segment lost 9 bases and the J segment 1 base; nucleotides outside the gene matches: 3. The CDR3 has 13 amino acids. CDR3 residues: CASREGSYNEQFF. CDR3 DNA sequence: TGTGCCAGTAGGGAGGGTTCCTACAATGAGCAGTTCTTC.